The rows below give T cell receptor beta chains drawn from one sample of a study of T cell changes during pregnancy in multiple sclerosis. Sequencing was performed with immunoSEQ multiplex PCR; in TCRdb, only in-frame clones are kept and a portion is missing. The sample includes fewer than 25,000 clones, 86% of them seen just once. Sequenced here: CD8+ T cells from peripheral blood mononuclear cells, sampled in the third trimester of pregnancy. The receptors stem from a female donor in good health, enrolled as a control in a pregnancy study. The CDR3 runs from the conserved cysteine through the conserved F or W. The D gene is left open where the match is weak. Expanded clones get a size class; other rows say once, few or many, or leave the size out.

v_gene	j_gene	abundance	d_gene	CDR3aa	CDR3nt
TRBV6-5	TRBJ1-1	-	-	CASSYLGNREGTEAFF	TGTGCCAGCAGTTACCTGGGAAACAGGGAGGGTACTGAAGCTTTCTTT
TRBV27	TRBJ2-1	-	TRBD2	CASRRLGGAGWFNEQFF	TGTGCCAGCAGGCGACTCGGGGGGGCCGGTTGGTTTAATGAGCAGTTCTTC
TRBV13	TRBJ1-1	-	TRBD1	CASSPDRAGTEAFF	TGTGCCAGCAGCCCAGACAGGGCGGGCACTGAAGCTTTCTTT
TRBV27	TRBJ2-1	-	TRBD2	CASSPSLAGANEQFF	TGTGCCAGCAGTCCCTCACTAGCGGGGGCAAATGAGCAGTTCTTC
TRBV10-3	TRBJ1-2	-	TRBD1	CAISDGQGGGYGYTF	TGTGCCATCAGTGACGGACAGGGTGGAGGATATGGCTACACCTTC
TRBV7-2	TRBJ1-1	-	-	CASSLRPRDTEAFF	TGTGCCAGCAGCTTAAGGCCCAGGGACACTGAAGCTTTCTTT
TRBV2	TRBJ2-5	once	TRBD1	CASSEDRGETQYF	TGTGCCAGCAGTGAGGACAGGGGGGAGACCCAGTACTTC
TRBV7-2	TRBJ2-5	-	-	CASSGNQGETQYF	TGTGCCAGCAGCGGGAATCAGGGGGAGACCCAGTACTTC
TRBV4-3	TRBJ2-7	-	TRBD1	CASSQDRGDEQYF	TGCGCCAGCAGCCAGGACAGGGGGGACGAGCAGTACTTC
TRBV7-9	TRBJ1-1	-	-	CASSPPDGVNTEAFF	TGTGCCAGCAGCCCCCCGGACGGGGTGAACACTGAAGCTTTCTTT
TRBV4-3	TRBJ2-7	-	TRBD2	CASSQGTGLAGGYEQYF	TGCGCCAGCAGCCAAGGGACCGGACTAGCGGGGGGCTACGAGCAGTACTTC
TRBV29-1	TRBJ1-2	-	-	CSVESWQNGVKDYGYTF	TGCAGCGTTGAATCGTGGCAGAATGGAGTCAAGGACTATGGCTACACCTTC
TRBV6-5	TRBJ1-3	-	-	CASSTVGNTIYF	TGTGCCAGCAGCACGGTCGGAAACACCATATATTTT
TRBV5-4	TRBJ2-5	once	TRBD2	CASNLAPSGGAGRETQYF	TGTGCCAGCAACTTGGCCCCTAGCGGGGGGGCCGGTCGAGAGACCCAGTACTTC
TRBV27	TRBJ1-1	large	TRBD1	CASSLRDRNTEAFF	TGTGCCAGCAGTCTCCGGGACAGGAACACTGAAGCTTTCTTT
TRBV11-2	TRBJ2-1	-	-	CASSSTKDGGATSEQFF	TGTGCCAGCAGCTCAACGAAGGACGGCGGGGCTACGAGTGAGCAGTTCTTC
TRBV28	TRBJ1-2	-	TRBD1	CASSLMVEGAGYTF	TGTGCCAGCAGTTTAATGGTCGAGGGGGCCGGCTACACCTTC
TRBV15	TRBJ2-3	once	TRBD2	CATSRDQRGGWDTQYF	TGTGCCACCAGCAGAGATCAGCGGGGGGGTTGGGATACGCAGTATTTT
TRBV7-9	TRBJ1-6	-	-	CASSYWGGSYNSPLHF	TGTGCCAGCAGCTATTGGGGGGGCTCCTATAATTCACCCCTCCACTTT
TRBV25-1	TRBJ2-7	-	TRBD2	CASRATSGEQYF	TGTGCCAGCAGGGCGACTAGCGGCGAGCAGTACTTC
TRBV9	TRBJ2-7	few	TRBD1	CASSDPGTGEHEQYF	TGTGCCAGCAGCGACCCCGGGACAGGGGAGCACGAGCAGTACTTC
TRBV19	TRBJ2-1	once	TRBD2	CASSIDSGLAGDYNEQFF	TGTGCCAGTAGTATCGATAGCGGTCTAGCGGGGGACTACAATGAGCAGTTCTTC
TRBV6-5	TRBJ2-5	-	TRBD1	CASSDRRGLQETQYF	TGTGCCAGCAGCGACCGCAGGGGGCTCCAAGAGACCCAGTACTTC
TRBV6-1	TRBJ2-5	few	-	CASSEETGIGQETQYF	TGTGCCAGCAGTGAAGAGACGGGGATCGGACAAGAGACCCAGTACTTC
TRBV28	TRBJ1-1	-	-	CASSLTGFLNTEAFF	TGTGCCAGCAGTTTAACGGGATTTTTGAACACTGAAGCTTTCTTT
TRBV9	TRBJ2-7	-	TRBD1	CASSASGTGGEQYF	TGTGCCAGCAGCGCGTCCGGGACAGGGGGCGAGCAGTACTTC
TRBV7-9	TRBJ1-6	-	TRBD1	CASRTGTGISPLHF	TGTGCCAGCAGGACCGGGACAGGGATTTCACCCCTCCACTTT
TRBV28	TRBJ2-2	medium-sized	-	CASSTNLWNTGELFF	TGTGCCAGCAGTACAAATCTCTGGAACACCGGGGAGCTGTTTTTT
TRBV9	TRBJ1-2	-	TRBD1	CASSAGTGGYGYTF	TGTGCCAGCAGCGCCGGGACAGGGGGTTATGGCTACACCTTC
TRBV7-9	TRBJ1-3	-	-	CASSPDDTIYF	TGTGCCAGCAGCCCAGATGACACCATATATTTT
TRBV9	TRBJ1-5	-	-	CASSPYSGGQPQHF	TGTGCCAGCAGCCCCTATTCGGGAGGGCAGCCCCAGCATTTT
TRBV18	TRBJ2-5	-	TRBD2	CASSPLPSGGARETQYF	TGTGCCAGCTCACCACTCCCGAGCGGGGGGGCCCGAGAGACCCAGTACTTC
TRBV7-9	TRBJ2-6	-	-	CASSLVSSGANVLTF	TGTGCCAGCAGCTTAGTGAGCTCTGGGGCCAACGTCCTGACTTTC
TRBV6-1	TRBJ1-2	-	-	CASSEKNSFYGYTF	TGTGCCAGCAGTGAAAAAAACAGCTTCTATGGCTACACCTTC
TRBV5-6	TRBJ2-7	once	TRBD1	CASSLFSGTGTYEQYF	TGTGCCAGCAGCTTGTTTTCCGGGACAGGGACCTACGAGCAGTACTTC
TRBV4-2	TRBJ1-1	-	-	CASSQAGSDMNTEAFF	TGTGCCAGCAGCCAAGCGGGGAGCGATATGAACACTGAAGCTTTCTTT
TRBV4-3	TRBJ2-3	-	TRBD2	CASSQGEGRTDTQYF	TGCGCCAGCAGCCAAGGGGAGGGACGCACAGATACGCAGTATTTT
TRBV9	TRBJ1-1	few	-	CASSVQGGVEAFF	TGTGCCAGCAGCGTACAAGGGGGGGTTGAAGCTTTCTTT
TRBV7-6	TRBJ1-2	-	TRBD1	CASSDLAGQGTDGYTF	TGTGCCAGCAGCGACTTAGCGGGACAGGGGACAGATGGCTACACCTTC
TRBV11-2	TRBJ2-2	once	TRBD1	CASSYPLHRGQGATGELFF	TGTGCCAGCAGTTACCCCCTACACCGGGGACAGGGGGCGACCGGGGAGCTGTTTTTT
TRBV5-4	TRBJ2-1	-	TRBD2	CASSFQSSGSDEQFF	TGTGCCAGCAGCTTTCAGTCTAGCGGGAGTGATGAGCAGTTCTTC
TRBV19	TRBJ1-1	-	-	CASMRGQEAFF	TGTGCCAGTATGAGAGGACAGGAAGCTTTCTTT
TRBV10-3	TRBJ2-7	-	-	CAISESNEGNEQYF	TGTGCCATCAGTGAGTCGAATGAGGGTAACGAGCAGTACTTC
TRBV7-9	TRBJ2-2	-	TRBD2	CASSLSGDLGLALWGELFF	TGTGCCAGCAGCTTATCCGGGGACCTCGGACTAGCGTTGTGGGGGGAGCTGTTTTTT
TRBV6-5	TRBJ1-1	-	-	CASSYGRGDEAFF	TGTGCCAGCAGTTACGGCCGGGGGGATGAAGCTTTCTTT
TRBV2	TRBJ2-5	-	TRBD1	CASSVGQELETQYF	TGTGCCAGCAGTGTGGGACAGGAGCTCGAGACCCAGTACTTC
TRBV6-6	TRBJ2-7	-	TRBD2	CASTYGRGAIYEQYF	TGTGCCAGCACCTACGGGCGGGGGGCGATCTACGAGCAGTACTTC
TRBV7-9	TRBJ2-5	-	TRBD1	CASSSGTGIQETQYF	TGTGCCAGCAGCTCCGGGACAGGCATTCAAGAGACCCAGTACTTC
TRBV5-6	TRBJ2-7	-	TRBD2	CASSSGLEVMSYEQYF	TGTGCCAGCAGCTCTGGACTAGAAGTTATGTCCTACGAGCAGTACTTC
TRBV7-6	TRBJ2-5	-	TRBD1	CASSWTGGTQETQYF	TGTGCCAGCAGTTGGACAGGGGGAACCCAAGAGACCCAGTACTTC
TRBV19	TRBJ2-5	-	-	CASSMRGGLWETQYF	TGTGCCAGTAGTATGAGGGGGGGCCTCTGGGAGACCCAGTACTTC
TRBV4-3	TRBJ2-7	-	TRBD1	CASSSRQGSLNEQYF	TGCGCCAGCAGCTCCCGACAGGGAAGTTTGAACGAGCAGTACTTC
TRBV5-1	TRBJ1-5	-	TRBD1	CASSIGQGMSQPQHF	TGCGCCAGCAGCATAGGACAGGGAATGTCTCAGCCCCAGCATTTT